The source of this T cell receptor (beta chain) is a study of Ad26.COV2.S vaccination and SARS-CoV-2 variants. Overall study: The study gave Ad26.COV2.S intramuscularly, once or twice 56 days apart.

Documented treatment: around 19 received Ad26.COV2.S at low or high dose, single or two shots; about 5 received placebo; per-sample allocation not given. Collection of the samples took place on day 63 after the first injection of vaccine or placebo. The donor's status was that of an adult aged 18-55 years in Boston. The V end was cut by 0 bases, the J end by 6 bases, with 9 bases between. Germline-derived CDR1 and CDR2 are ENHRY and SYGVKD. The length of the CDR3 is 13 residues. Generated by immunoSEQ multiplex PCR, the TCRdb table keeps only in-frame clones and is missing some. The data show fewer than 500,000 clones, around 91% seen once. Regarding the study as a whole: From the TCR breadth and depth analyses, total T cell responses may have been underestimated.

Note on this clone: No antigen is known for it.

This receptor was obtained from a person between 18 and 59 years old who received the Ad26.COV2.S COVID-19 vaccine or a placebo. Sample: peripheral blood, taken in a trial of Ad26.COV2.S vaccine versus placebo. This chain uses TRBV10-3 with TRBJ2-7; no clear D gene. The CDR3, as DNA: TGTGCCATCAGTGAGTCGACTTCCCGCGAGCAGTACTTC. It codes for CAISESTSREQYF.